The source of this TCR beta chain is a study of T cell responses to AZD1222 COVID-19 vaccine. This clone appeared a few times. TCRdb keeps only in-frame clones here, not all; method: immunoSEQ multiplex PCR. There are roughly 80,000 clones in the sample; roughly nine tenths occur only once, and under 5% lies in the top ten. The junction had 12 bases not matched to a gene; V was cut back by 0 bases and J by 4 bases. Germline lookup yields CDR1 SGHNT and CDR2 YYREEE (reference sequence). CDR3 length: 17 residues. The clonotype originates from an adult in good health. The material was peripheral blood, obtained on day 0 of AZD1222 vaccination. This chain uses TRBV5-4 with TRBJ2-7, with 8 nucleotides matching TRBD1. The CDR3 spells CASSLEGADREQYEQYF. Written as DNA, the CDR3 is TGTGCCAGCAGCTTGGAGGGGGCGGACAGGGAACAATACGAGCAGTACTTC.